Below are 25 T cell receptor beta chains sequenced from a single sample in a study of blood T cell repertoires in COVID-19. Assay used: immunoSEQ multiplex PCR; TCRdb lists only in-frame clones, some missing. Of about 230,000 clones in the sample, 65% to 90% were seen once. The sample was peripheral blood. The origin of the receptors is a man aged 50-59 years with COVID-19, enrolled during active disease.

This chain uses TRBV19 with TRBJ1-4; D is uncertain. This CDR3 comprises 14 residues. Trimming stripped 1 base from V and 7 bases from J, with 10 bases between. Germline values: CDR1 LNHDA, CDR2 SQIVND (reference sequence). This chain's CDR3 is CASSIAEGIEKLFF. CDR3 sequence (DNA): TGTGCCAGTAGTATAGCGGAGGGAATTGAAAAACTGTTTTTT.

The chain is built from TRBV12-3 or TRBV12-4 and TRBJ2-1, with D hard to call. V lost 3 bases to trimming and J lost 0 bases, with 3 bases between them. This CDR3 comprises 13 residues. CDR3 sequence reads: CASSFSSYNEQFF. The CDR3 bases are TGTGCCAGCAGTTTCTCCTCCTACAATGAGCAGTTCTTC.

The genes are TRBV4-3 and TRBJ1-2, with TRBD1 identical over 7 bases. The CDR3 has 14 amino acids. The junction had 4 bases not matched to a gene; V was cut back by 2 bases and J by 4 bases. Per germline, CDR1 LGHNA and CDR2 YSLEER. The CDR3 bases are TGCGCCAGCAGCCAAACAGGGGTGGTCTATGGCTACACCTTC. Protein product: CASSQTGVVYGYTF.

This chain links TRBV7-2 with TRBJ2-5, with 7 bases that match TRBD1. CDR3 length equals 14 residues. V lost 4 bases, J lost 2 bases, and 4 bases stayed unmatched. The V gene's germline CDR1 is SGHTA and CDR2 FQGNSA. The CDR3 here is CASSSRDRQETQYF. In nucleotides, the CDR3 is TGTGCCAGCAGCTCACGGGACAGACAAGAGACCCAGTACTTC.

The chain employs TRBV7-8 and TRBJ1-1, with 9 positions matching TRBD1. The CDR3 extends over 16 amino acids. Trimming took 5 bases from V and 1 from J; bases not matched to a gene: 8. The germline V gene has CDR1 SGHVS and CDR2 FQNEAQ. CDR3 sequence (DNA): TGTGCCAGCAGCCCTAGGACAGGGGTAGGGAACACTGAAGCTTTCTTT. Translated, it gives CASSPRTGVGNTEAFF.

This rearrangement joins TRBV6-1 to TRBJ2-1; D not certain. Deletions cut 2 bases from V and 4 bases from J, with 9 bases between. The germline gives CDR1 MNHNS, CDR2 SASEGT. This CDR3 is 14 amino acids long. CDR3 DNA sequence: TGTGCCAGCAGTGAAATTCGGTCATACAATGAGCAGTTCTTC. Translated, it gives CASSEIRSYNEQFF.

In DNA form, the CDR3 reads TGTGCCAGCAGCTTAGGACAACCGAACACCGGGGAGCTGTTTTTT. This sequence encodes CASSLGQPNTGELFF. This chain uses TRBV7-2 with TRBJ2-2; no clear D. The CDR3 spans 15 residues. Deletions cut 1 base from V and 0 bases from J, with 6 bases between. Germline values: CDR1 SGHTA, CDR2 FQGNSA. Full variable domain (outside the CDR3, taken from reference TRBV7-2 and TRBJ2-2): GAGVSQSPSNKVTEKGKDVELRCDPISGHTALYWYRQSLGQGLEFLIYFQGNSAPDKSGLPSDRFSAERTGGSVSTLTIQRTQQEDSAVYLCASSLGQPNTGELFFGEGSRLTVL.

This chain uses TRBV6-2 or TRBV6-3 with TRBJ1-2; 8 bases fit TRBD1. This CDR3 comprises 15 residues. Germline-derived CDR1 and CDR2 are MNHEY and SVGEGT. Losses at the gene ends were 4 bases for V and 3 bases for J; bases not matched to a gene: 7. This CDR3 is CASSFPDRGDYGYTF. In nucleotides, the CDR3 is TGTGCCAGCAGTTTCCCCGACAGGGGTGACTATGGCTACACCTTC.

The chain is built from TRBV6-5 and TRBJ1-4, with TRBD1 as a possible D gene (5 bases). The ends were cut back, 6 bases at V and 10 bases at J, with 18 bases in the middle. Germline V gene lookup returns CDR1 MNHEY and CDR2 SVGAGI. This CDR3 has 14 residues. The CDR3 loop reads CASSPTGGVGKLFF. CDR3 coding DNA: TGTGCCAGCAGCCCCACCGGGGGGGTAGGAAAACTGTTTTTT.

This chain connects TRBV3-1 (or the pseudogene TRBV3-2) to TRBJ2-7; 9 nucleotides align to TRBD2. V shed 4 bases and J 1 base; nucleotides not matched to a gene: 2. This CDR3 is built from 14 residues. Germline V CDR1 and CDR2: LGHDT, YNNKEL (reference sequence). The CDR3 loop reads CASSRTSESYEQYF. The CDR3 nucleotides are TGTGCCAGCAGCCGGACTAGCGAATCCTACGAGCAGTACTTC.

This chain links TRBV18 with TRBJ1-5; possibly TRBD1 for D (5 bases). Germline CDR1 reads KGHSH; CDR2 reads LQKENI. The V gene lost 0 bases and the J gene lost 3 bases, with 12 bases spanning the gap. This CDR3 is built from 16 residues. CDR3 in amino acids: CASSPPGHGFNQPQHF. Written as DNA, the CDR3 is TGTGCCAGCTCACCACCGGGGCATGGATTCAATCAGCCCCAGCATTTT.

This rearrangement joins TRBV30 to TRBJ2-1; 7 bases map to TRBD1. Looked up from germline, CDR1 is GTSNPN and CDR2 is SVGIG (reference sequence). V lost 5 bases and J lost 9; bases outside the gene matches: 7. The CDR3 is made up of 12 amino acids. CDR3 DNA: TGTGCCTGGGAGGGGGCGCCGGGTGAGCAGTTCTTC. As protein: CAWEGAPGEQFF.

The V gene is TRBV15, the J gene TRBJ1-3; the D gene is possibly TRBD1 (6 bases). There are 17 residues in the CDR3. Germline CDR1 reads LNHNV; CDR2 reads YYDKDF (reference sequence). Trimming stripped 0 bases from V and 4 bases from J, with 16 bases between. CDR3 in amino acids: CATSRDPPGQLGNTIYF. The CDR3 DNA is TGTGCCACCAGCAGAGATCCCCCCGGACAGTTAGGAAACACCATATATTTT. The full variable domain, its missing parts supplied by reference TRBV15 and TRBJ1-3, is DAMVIQNPRYQVTQFGKPVTLSCSQTLNHNVMYWYQQKSSQAPKLLFHYYDKDFNNEADTPDNFQSRRPNTSFCFLDIRSPGLGDTAMYLCATSRDPPGQLGNTIYFGEGSWLTVV.

The chain carries TRBV23-1 and TRBJ2-2, with D tentatively TRBD1 (6 bases). TRBV23-1 is labeled an ORF, and its function is uncertain. The CDR3 extends over 16 amino acids. V lost 11 bases, J lost 4 bases, and 23 bases lay in between. DNA for the CDR3: TGCGCCGGGCTAAATTCGGGACATTCGACCACCGGGGAGCTGTTTTTT. Translation gives CAGLNSGHSTTGELFF.

Turning to this clone: Other nucleotide sequences in the sample specify the same CDR3. The V call is TRBV7-2, the J call TRBJ1-2; tentatively, D is TRBD1 (5 bases). The ends were cut back, 2 bases at V and 1 base at J, with 5 bases in the middle. CDR1 is SGHTA and CDR2 is FQGNSA in the germline V gene. The CDR3 loop spans 13 amino acids. The CDR3: CASSLQGNYGYTF. The CDR3 DNA reads TGTGCCAGCAGCTTACAGGGTAACTATGGCTACACCTTC. The full variable domain, completed using reference TRBV7-2 and TRBJ1-2, is GAGVSQSPSNKVTEKGKDVELRCDPISGHTALYWYRQSLGQGLEFLIYFQGNSAPDKSGLPSDRFSAERTGGSVSTLTIQRTQQEDSAVYLCASSLQGNYGYTFGSGTRLTVV.

As to this clone: In the same sample, other DNA sequences code for this CDR3. The CDR3 loop reads CASSLGQGYEQYF. The CDR3 bases are TGTGCCAGCAGTTTAGGCCAGGGCTACGAGCAGTACTTC. The chain links TRBV28 to TRBJ2-7; a weak D match, TRBD1 (5 bases). This CDR3 region has 13 residues. Germline CDR1 reads MDHEN; CDR2 reads SYDVKM. V was clipped by 2 bases and J by 3 bases, with 8 bases between them. Looking up the rest from reference TRBV28 and TRBJ2-7 gives the full variable domain: DVKVTQSSRYLVKRTGEKVFLECVQDMDHENMFWYRQDPGLGLRLIYFSYDVKMKEKGDIPEGYSVSREKKERFSLILESASTNQTSMYLCASSLGQGYEQYFGPGTRLTVT.

The chain links TRBV6-5 to TRBJ1-1, with 7 nucleotides matching TRBD1. J lost 0 bases, V lost 0 bases, and 4 bases had no gene match. This CDR3 has 16 amino acids. Germline V CDR1 and CDR2: MNHEY, SVGAGI. CDR3: CASSYSRDSLNTEAFF. The CDR3 nucleotides read TGTGCCAGCAGTTACTCGAGGGACAGTCTGAACACTGAAGCTTTCTTT.

The chain uses TRBV6-1 and TRBJ1-1; 9 bases line up with TRBD1. Trimming removed 2 bases from V and 1 base from J; junction bases left unmatched: 2. The germline V gene encodes CDR1 MNHNS and CDR2 SASEGT. This CDR3 region has 15 residues. CDR3 coding DNA: TGTGCCAGCAGTGAATTGGACAGGGGGAACACTGAAGCTTTCTTT. Amino acids: CASSELDRGNTEAFF.

This chain connects TRBV10-3 to TRBJ2-6, with D tentatively TRBD1 (6 bases). Germline V gene sequence: CDR1 ENHRY, CDR2 SYGVKD. Trimming left V 9 bases short and J 0 bases short, with 12 bases between. The CDR3 loop spans 15 amino acids. This chain's CDR3 is CAIGQGYSGANVLTF. The CDR3 bases are TGTGCCATTGGGCAGGGGTACTCTGGGGCCAACGTCCTGACTTTC.

This rearrangement joins TRBV10-1 to TRBJ2-1; TRBD2 aligns across 10 bases. Germline trimming cut 2 bases from V and 7 bases from J; bases unmatched to any gene: 5. The CDR3 contains 15 residues. The germline V gene has CDR1 WNHNN and CDR2 SYGVQD (reference sequence). Written as DNA, the CDR3 is TGCGCCAGCAGTGAGGGGACTAGCGCCAGGAATGAGCAGTTCTTC. Amino acid sequence: CASSEGTSARNEQFF.

CDR3 amino acids: CASSVDGGAYNEQFF. CDR3 nucleotides: TGTGCCAGCAGCGTAGACGGGGGGGCCTACAATGAGCAGTTCTTC. The chain employs TRBV9 and TRBJ2-1; 8 bases are a match to TRBD2. The CDR3 runs to 15 residues. The germline CDR1 and CDR2 sequences are SGDLS and YYNGEE. Unmatched junction bases numbered 1, after V lost 0 bases and J lost 2 bases. Supplemented by reference TRBV9 and TRBJ2-1, the full variable domain reads DSGVTQTPKHLITATGQRVTLRCSPRSGDLSVYWYQQSLDQGLQFLIQYYNGEERAKGNILERFSAQQFPDLHSELNLSSLELGDSALYFCASSVDGGAYNEQFFGPGTRLTVL.

The V call is TRBV15, the J call TRBJ1-2, with unresolved D. This CDR3 has 15 residues. Germline-derived CDR1 and CDR2 are LNHNV and YYDKDF (reference sequence). Trimming left V 0 bases short and J 0 bases short, with 8 bases between. CDR3 sequence (DNA): TGTGCCACCAGCAGAGATGGTGGAGCTAACTATGGCTACACCTTC. Its protein is CATSRDGGANYGYTF.

To note about this clone: The same CDR3 is also encoded by other DNA sequences in this sample. The chain combines TRBV29-1 with TRBJ2-7; weak D call: TRBD1 (6 bases). V was cut by 7 bases and J by 3 bases, with 13 bases left in between. Germline CDR1 is SQVTM and CDR2 is ANQGSEA. There are 12 residues in the CDR3. CDR3 loop: CSAKTGSYEQYF. DNA for the CDR3: TGCAGCGCGAAAACAGGGAGCTACGAGCAGTACTTC.

The CDR3 region has the DNA TGCAGCGTTCTAAAGGGGACTAGCGGGACGACCCAGTACTTC. Translated: CSVLKGTSGTTQYF. V and J are TRBV29-1 and TRBJ2-5; 13 bases align to TRBD2. CDR3 length: 14 amino acids. Losses at the gene ends were 5 bases for V and 7 bases for J; bases not matched to a gene: 7. The germline V gene encodes CDR1 SQVTM and CDR2 ANQGSEA.

This clone was observed a handful of times. This chain connects TRBV3-1 (or the pseudogene TRBV3-2) to TRBJ2-7; 11 nucleotides line up with TRBD2. This CDR3 is 21 amino acids long. CDR1 LGHDT and CDR2 YNNKEL come from the germline V gene (reference sequence). J gave up 3 bases and V 2 bases, and 21 bases lay outside the gene matches. This CDR3 is CASSQHEAIAGGRGTNYEQYF. DNA of the CDR3: TGTGCCAGCAGCCAACATGAGGCAATAGCGGGGGGGCGAGGAACCAACTACGAGCAGTACTTC.